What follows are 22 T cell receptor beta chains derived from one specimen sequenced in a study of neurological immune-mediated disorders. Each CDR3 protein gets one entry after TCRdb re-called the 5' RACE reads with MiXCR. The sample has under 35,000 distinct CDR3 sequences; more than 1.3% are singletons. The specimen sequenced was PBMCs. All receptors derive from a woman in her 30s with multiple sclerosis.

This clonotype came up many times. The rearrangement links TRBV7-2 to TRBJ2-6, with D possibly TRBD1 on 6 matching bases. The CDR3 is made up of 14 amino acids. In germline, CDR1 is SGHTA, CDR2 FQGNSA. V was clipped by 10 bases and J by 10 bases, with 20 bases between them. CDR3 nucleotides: TGTGCCACCAACCCCGGACAGTCCCCTAACGTCCTGACTTTC. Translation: CATNPGQSPNVLTF.

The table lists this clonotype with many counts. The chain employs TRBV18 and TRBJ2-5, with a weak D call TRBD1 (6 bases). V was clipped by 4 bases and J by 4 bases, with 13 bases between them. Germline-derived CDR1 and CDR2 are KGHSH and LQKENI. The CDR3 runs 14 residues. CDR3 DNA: TGTGCCAGCTCACTTAGGGACATACGAGAGACCCAGTACTTC. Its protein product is CASSLRDIRETQYF.

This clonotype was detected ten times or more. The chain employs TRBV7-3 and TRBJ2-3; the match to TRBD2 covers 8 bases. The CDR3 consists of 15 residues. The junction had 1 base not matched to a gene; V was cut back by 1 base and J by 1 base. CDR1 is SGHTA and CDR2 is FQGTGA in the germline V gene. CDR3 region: CASSLRRGGTDTQYF. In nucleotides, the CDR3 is TGTGCCAGCAGCTTAAGGCGGGGGGGCACAGATACGCAGTATTTT.

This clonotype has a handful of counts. The CDR3 DNA reads as TGTGCCAGCAGCCAAGAAATCGGGGGCCGTACTGAAGCTTTCTTT. Residues: CASSQEIGGRTEAFF. The chain is built from TRBV3-1 and TRBJ1-1; weak D call: TRBD1 (6 bases). Germline CDR1 LGHDT, CDR2 YNNKEL (reference sequence). V was clipped by 0 bases and J by 5 bases, with 13 bases between them. CDR3 length equals 15 residues. Together with reference TRBV3-1 and TRBJ1-1, the CDR3 gives the full variable domain: DTAVSQTPKYLVTQMGNDKSIKCEQNLGHDTMYWYKQDSKKFLKIMFSYNNKELIINETVPNRFSPKSPDKAHLNLHINSLELGDSAVYFCASSQEIGGRTEAFFGQGTRLTVV.

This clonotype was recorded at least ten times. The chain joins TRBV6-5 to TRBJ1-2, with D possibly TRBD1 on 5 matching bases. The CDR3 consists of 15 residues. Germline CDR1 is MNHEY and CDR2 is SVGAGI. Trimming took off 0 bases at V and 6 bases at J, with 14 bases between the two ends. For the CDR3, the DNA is TGTGCCAGCAGTTACTCGGGGCGGTTTTCGAATGGCTACACCTTC. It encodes CASSYSGRFSNGYTF.

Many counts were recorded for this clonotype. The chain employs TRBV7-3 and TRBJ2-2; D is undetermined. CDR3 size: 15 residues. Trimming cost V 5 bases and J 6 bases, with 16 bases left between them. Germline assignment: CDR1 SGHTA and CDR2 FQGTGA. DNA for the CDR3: TGTGCCAGCAGCCCCACGTCTGGTAATTCCGGGGAGCTGTTTTTT. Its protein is CASSPTSGNSGELFF. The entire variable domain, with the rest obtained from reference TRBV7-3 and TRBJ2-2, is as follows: GAGVSQTPSNKVTEKGKYVELRCDPISGHTALYWYRQSLGQGPEFLIYFQGTGAADDSGLPNDRFFAVRPEGSVSTLKIQRTERGDSAVYLCASSPTSGNSGELFFGEGSRLTVL.

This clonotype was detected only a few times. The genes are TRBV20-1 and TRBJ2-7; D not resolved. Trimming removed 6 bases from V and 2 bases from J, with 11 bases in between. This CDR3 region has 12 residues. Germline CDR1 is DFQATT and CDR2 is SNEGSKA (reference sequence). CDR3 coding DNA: TGCAGTGCAACAGACAAGACCTACGAGCAGTACTTC. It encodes CSATDKTYEQYF.

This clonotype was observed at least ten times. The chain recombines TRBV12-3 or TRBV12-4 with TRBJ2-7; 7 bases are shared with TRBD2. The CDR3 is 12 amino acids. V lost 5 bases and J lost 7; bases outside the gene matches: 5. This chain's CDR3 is CASSVSGREQYF. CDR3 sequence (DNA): TGTGCCAGCAGTGTCTCCGGGAGGGAGCAGTACTTC.

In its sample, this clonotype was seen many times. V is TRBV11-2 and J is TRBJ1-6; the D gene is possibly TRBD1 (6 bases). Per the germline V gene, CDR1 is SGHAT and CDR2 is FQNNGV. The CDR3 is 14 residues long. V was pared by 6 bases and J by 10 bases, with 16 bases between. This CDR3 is CASRSLRGASPLHF. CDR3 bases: TGTGCCAGCAGATCCCTTAGGGGGGCCTCACCCCTCCACTTT.

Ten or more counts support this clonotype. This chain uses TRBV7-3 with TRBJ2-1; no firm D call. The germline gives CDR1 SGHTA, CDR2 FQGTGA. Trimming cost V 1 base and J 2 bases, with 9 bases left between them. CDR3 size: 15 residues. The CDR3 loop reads CASSLNVGTYNEQFF. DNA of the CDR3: TGTGCCAGCAGCTTAAATGTAGGTACCTACAATGAGCAGTTCTTC.

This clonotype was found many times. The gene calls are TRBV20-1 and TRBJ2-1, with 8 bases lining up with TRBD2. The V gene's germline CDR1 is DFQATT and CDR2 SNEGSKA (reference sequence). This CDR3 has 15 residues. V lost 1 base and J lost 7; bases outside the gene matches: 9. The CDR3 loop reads CSARGLGGALNEQFF. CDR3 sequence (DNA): TGCAGTGCTAGAGGCCTCGGGGGGGCCTTAAATGAGCAGTTCTTC.

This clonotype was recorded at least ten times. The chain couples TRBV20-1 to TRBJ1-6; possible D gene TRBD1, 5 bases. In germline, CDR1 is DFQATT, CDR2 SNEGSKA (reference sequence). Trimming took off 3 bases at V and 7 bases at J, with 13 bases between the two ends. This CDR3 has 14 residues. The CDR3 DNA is TGCAGTGCTAGTCGGGGGTCGAGCAATTCACCCCTCCACTTT. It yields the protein CSASRGSSNSPLHF.

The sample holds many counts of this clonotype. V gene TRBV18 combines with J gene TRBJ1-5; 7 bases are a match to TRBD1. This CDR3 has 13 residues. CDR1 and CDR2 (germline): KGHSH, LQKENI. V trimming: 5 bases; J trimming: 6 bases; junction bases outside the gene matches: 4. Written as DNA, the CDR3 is TGTGCCAGCTCAAACAGGGGAGGTCAGCCCCAGCATTTT. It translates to CASSNRGGQPQHF.

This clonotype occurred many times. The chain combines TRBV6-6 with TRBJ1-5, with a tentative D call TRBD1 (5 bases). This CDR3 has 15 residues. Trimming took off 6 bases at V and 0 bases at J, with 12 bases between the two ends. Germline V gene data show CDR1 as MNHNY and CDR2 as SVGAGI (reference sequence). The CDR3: CASRSGRYSNQPQHF. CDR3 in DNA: TGTGCCAGCAGGTCGGGACGGTATAGCAATCAGCCCCAGCATTTT.

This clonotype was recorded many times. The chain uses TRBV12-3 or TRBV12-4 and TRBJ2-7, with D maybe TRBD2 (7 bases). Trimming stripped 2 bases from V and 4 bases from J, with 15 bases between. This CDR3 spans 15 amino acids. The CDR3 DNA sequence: TGTGCCAGCAGTTTACGGGGGGCCCAAAGGTACGAGCAGTACTTC. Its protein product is CASSLRGAQRYEQYF.

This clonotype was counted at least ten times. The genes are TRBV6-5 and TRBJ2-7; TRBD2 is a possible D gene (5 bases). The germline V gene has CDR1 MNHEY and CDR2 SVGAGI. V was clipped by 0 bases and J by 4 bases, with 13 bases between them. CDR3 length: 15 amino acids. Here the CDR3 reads CASSYSPGMLYEQYF. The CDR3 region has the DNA TGTGCCAGCAGTTACTCCCCGGGGATGCTATACGAGCAGTACTTC.

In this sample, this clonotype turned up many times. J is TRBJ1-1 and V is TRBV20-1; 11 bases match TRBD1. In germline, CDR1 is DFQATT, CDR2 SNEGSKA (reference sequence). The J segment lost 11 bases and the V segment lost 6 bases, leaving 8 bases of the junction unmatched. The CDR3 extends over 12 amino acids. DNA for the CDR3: TGCAGTGCCACCGGGACAGGGGGTTATGCTTTCTTT. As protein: CSATGTGGYAFF.

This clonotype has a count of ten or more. The CDR3 region is CSASGQLNTEAFF. DNA of the CDR3: TGCAGTGCTAGCGGACAGCTGAACACTGAAGCTTTCTTT. The rearrangement uses TRBV20-1 and TRBJ1-1, with D possibly TRBD1 on 6 matching bases. With 3 bases removed from V and 0 bases from J, the gap between germline ends came to 8 bases. Germline CDR1 DFQATT, CDR2 SNEGSKA (reference sequence). CDR3 length equals 13 residues.

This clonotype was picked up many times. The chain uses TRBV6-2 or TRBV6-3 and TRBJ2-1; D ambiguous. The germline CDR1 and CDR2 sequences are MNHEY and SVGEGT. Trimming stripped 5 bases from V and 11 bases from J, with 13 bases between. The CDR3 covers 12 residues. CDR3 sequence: CASSEDLPKQFF. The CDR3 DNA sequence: TGTGCCAGCAGTGAGGACCTACCTAAGCAGTTCTTC.

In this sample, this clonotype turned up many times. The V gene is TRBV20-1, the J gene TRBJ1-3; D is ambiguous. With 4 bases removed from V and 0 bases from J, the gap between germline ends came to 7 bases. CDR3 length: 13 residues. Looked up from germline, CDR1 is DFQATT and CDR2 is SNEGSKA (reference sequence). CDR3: CSAMGLSGNTIYF. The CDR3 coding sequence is TGCAGTGCTATGGGTCTCTCTGGAAACACCATATATTTT.

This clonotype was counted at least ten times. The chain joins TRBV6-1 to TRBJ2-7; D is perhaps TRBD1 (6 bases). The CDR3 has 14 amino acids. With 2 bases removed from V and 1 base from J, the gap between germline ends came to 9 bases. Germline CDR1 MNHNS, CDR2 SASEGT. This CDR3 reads CASSEQDSSYEQYF. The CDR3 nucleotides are TGTGCCAGCAGTGAACAGGACAGTTCCTACGAGCAGTACTTC.

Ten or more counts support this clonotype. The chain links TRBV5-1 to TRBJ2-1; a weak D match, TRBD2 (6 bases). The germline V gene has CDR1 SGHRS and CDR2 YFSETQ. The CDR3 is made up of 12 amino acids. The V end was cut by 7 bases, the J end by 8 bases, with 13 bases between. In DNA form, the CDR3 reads TGCGCCAGCGAATTGGGAGGAGATGAGCAGTTCTTC. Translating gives CASELGGDEQFF.